This T cell receptor beta chain is from a study of T cells after yellow fever vaccination. Findings and limits, study-wide: Weaker overall, the secondary response nonetheless peaked faster (day 5 versus 15). The bulk population could contribute abundant contaminating clonotypes to FACS-sorted repertoires. Most primary-vaccination clones reappeared after the booster (about 95% CD4, approximately 88% CD8).

This clonotype occurred many times. The antigen is not known. 5'RACE template switching generated TCR cDNA, adding a universal primer site and UMIs. TCRdb processed the 5' RACE reads anew with MiXCR; each CDR3 protein has one entry. Of fewer than 150,000 distinct CDR3 sequences listed, 7.7% are singletons. The V and J ends lost 0 bases and 6 bases respectively, with 4 bases between them. CDR1 is SGHRS, CDR2 YFSETQ, per germline. This CDR3 spans 11 amino acids. The origin of this receptor is a man aged 25-40 years who received the YFV17D yellow fever vaccine. V and J are TRBV5-1 and TRBJ2-7; D is unresolved. This material consisted of CD4+ T cells sorted from PBMCs, taken 5 days after the yellow fever booster vaccination. In DNA form, the CDR3 reads TGCGCCAGCAGCTTGGAATCCGAGCAGTACTTC. This gives the protein CASSLESEQYF.